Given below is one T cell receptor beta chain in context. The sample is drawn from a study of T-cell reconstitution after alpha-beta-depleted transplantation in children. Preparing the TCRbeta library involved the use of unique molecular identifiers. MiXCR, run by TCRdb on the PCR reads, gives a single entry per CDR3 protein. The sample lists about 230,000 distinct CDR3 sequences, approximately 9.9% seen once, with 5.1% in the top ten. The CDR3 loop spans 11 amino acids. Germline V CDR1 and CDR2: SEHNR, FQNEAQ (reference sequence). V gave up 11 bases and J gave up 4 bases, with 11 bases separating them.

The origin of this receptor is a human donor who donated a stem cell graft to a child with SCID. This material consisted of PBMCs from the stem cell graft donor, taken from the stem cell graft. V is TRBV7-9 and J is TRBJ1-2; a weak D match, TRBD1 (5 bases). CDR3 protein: CASGGVYGYTF. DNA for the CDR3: TGTGCCTCTGGAGGGGTCTATGGCTACACCTTC. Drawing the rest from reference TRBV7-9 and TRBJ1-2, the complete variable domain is DTGVSQNPRHKITKRGQNVTFRCDPISEHNRLYWYRQTLGQGPEFLTYFQNEAQLEKSRLLSDRFSAERPKGSFSTLEIQRTEQGDSAMYLCASGGVYGYTFGSGTRLTVV.